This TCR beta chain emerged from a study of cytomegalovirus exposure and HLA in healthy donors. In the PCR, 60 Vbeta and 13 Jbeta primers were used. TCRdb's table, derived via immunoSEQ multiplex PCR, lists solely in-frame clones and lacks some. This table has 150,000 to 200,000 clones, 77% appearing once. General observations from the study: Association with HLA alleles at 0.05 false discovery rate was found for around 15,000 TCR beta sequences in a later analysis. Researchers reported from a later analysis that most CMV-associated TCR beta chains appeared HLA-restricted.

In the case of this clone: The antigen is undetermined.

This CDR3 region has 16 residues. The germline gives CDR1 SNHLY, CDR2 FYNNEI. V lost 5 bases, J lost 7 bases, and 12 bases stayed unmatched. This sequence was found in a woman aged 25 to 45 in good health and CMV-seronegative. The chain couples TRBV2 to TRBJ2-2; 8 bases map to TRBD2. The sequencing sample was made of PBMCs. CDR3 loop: CASSFNSGARVGELFF. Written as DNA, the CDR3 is TGTGCCAGCAGTTTCAATAGCGGGGCCCGAGTCGGGGAGCTGTTTTTT.